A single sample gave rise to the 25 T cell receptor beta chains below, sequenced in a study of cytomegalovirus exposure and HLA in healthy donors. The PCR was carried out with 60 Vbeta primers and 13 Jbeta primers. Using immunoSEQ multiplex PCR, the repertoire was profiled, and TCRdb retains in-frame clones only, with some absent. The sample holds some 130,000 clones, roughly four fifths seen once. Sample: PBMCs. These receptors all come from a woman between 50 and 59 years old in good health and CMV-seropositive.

The CDR3 coding sequence is TGTGCCAGCAGCTTGGAACCGCGAAACTATGGCTACACCTTC. As protein: CASSLEPRNYGYTF. The chain joins TRBV5-6 to TRBJ1-2; D gene uncertain. Germline CDR1 SGHDT, CDR2 YYEEEE. V lost 0 bases and J 2 bases, leaving 8 bases between the germline ends. The CDR3 extends over 14 amino acids.

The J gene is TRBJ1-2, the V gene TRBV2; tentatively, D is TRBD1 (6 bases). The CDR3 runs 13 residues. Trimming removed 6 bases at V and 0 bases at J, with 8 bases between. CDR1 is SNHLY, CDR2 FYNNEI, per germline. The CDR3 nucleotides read TGTGCCAGCAGCCACAGGGCTAACTATGGCTACACCTTC. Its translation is CASSHRANYGYTF.

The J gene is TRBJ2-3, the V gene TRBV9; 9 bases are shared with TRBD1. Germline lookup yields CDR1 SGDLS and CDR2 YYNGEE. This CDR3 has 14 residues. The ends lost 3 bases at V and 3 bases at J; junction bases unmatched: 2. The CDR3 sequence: CASSGGQGTDTQYF. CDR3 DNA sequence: TGTGCCAGCAGCGGCGGACAGGGGACAGATACGCAGTATTTT.

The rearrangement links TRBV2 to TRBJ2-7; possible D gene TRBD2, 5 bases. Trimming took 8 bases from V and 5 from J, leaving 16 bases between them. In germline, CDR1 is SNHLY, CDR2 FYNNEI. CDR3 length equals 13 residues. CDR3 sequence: CASGASVGDEQYF. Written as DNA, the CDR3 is TGTGCCAGCGGTGCATCCGTGGGAGACGAGCAGTACTTC.

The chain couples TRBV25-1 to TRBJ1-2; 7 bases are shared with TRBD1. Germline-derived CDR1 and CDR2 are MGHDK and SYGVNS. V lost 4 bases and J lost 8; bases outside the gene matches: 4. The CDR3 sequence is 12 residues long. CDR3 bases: TGTGCCAGCAGTGGAGGGGGCGAAGGCTACACCTTC. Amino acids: CASSGGGEGYTF.

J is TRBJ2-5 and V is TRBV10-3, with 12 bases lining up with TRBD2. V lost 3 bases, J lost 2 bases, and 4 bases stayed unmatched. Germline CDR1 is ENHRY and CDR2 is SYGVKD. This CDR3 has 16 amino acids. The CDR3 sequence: CAISDRTSGTQETQYF. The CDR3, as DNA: TGTGCCATCAGTGATCGGACTAGCGGGACTCAAGAGACCCAGTACTTC.

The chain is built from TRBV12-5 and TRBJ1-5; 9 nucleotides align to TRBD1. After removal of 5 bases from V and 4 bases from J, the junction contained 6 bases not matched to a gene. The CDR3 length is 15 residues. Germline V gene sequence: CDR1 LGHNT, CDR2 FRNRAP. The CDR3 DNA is TGTGCTAGTGGTGGGTCCGGGACAGGGAATCAGCCCCAGCATTTT. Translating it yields CASGGSGTGNQPQHF.

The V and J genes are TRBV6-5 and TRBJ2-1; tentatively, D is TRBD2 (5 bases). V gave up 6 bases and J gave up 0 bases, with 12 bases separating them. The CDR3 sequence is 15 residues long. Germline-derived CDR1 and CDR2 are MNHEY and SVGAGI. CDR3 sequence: CASRPAALSYNEQFF. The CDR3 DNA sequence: TGTGCCAGCAGGCCAGCGGCCCTCTCCTACAATGAGCAGTTCTTC.

CDR3 in amino acids: CASSLTGTTNEKLFF. The DNA for the CDR3 is TGTGCCAGCAGCCTCACAGGGACAACTAATGAAAAACTGTTTTTT. The chain links TRBV9 to TRBJ1-4; tentative D call: TRBD1 (6 bases). The CDR3 contains 15 residues. Between the trimmed V and J ends, which lost 4 bases and 0 bases, there was a span of 10 bases. The V gene's germline CDR1 is SGDLS and CDR2 YYNGEE. Based on the CDR3 plus reference TRBV9 and TRBJ1-4, the full variable domain is DSGVTQTPKHLITATGQRVTLRCSPRSGDLSVYWYQQSLDQGLQFLIQYYNGEERAKGNILERFSAQQFPDLHSELNLSSLELGDSALYFCASSLTGTTNEKLFFGSGTQLSVL.

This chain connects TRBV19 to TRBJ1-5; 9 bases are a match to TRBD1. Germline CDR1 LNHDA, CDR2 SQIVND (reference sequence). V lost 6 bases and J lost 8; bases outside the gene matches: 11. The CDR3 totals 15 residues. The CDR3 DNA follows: TGTGCCAGTAGCGCCCGGCGGGACAGGGTGGAGCCCCAGCATTTT. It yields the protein CASSARRDRVEPQHF.

The CDR3, as DNA: TGTGCCAGCAGCTCGGACAGCGCCACAGATACGCAGTATTTT. Residues: CASSSDSATDTQYF. The chain has TRBV5-4 and TRBJ2-3; D may be TRBD1 (6 bases). This CDR3 region has 14 residues. Germline loops: CDR1 SGHNT, CDR2 YYREEE (reference sequence). V lost 3 bases and J lost 2, with 10 bases in between.

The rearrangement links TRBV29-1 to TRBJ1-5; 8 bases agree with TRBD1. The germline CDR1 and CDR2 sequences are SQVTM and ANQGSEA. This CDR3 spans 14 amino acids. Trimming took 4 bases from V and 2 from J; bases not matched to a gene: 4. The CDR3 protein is CSVAGGAGNQPQHF. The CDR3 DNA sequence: TGCAGCGTTGCAGGGGGCGCAGGCAATCAGCCCCAGCATTTT.

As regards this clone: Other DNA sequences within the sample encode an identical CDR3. The CDR3 DNA reads TGTGCCAGCAGCTTGGGTGGGGCCTTAAATGAAAAACTGTTTTTT. It yields the protein CASSLGGALNEKLFF. The chain carries TRBV5-4 and TRBJ1-4; D is perhaps TRBD1 (5 bases). V was pared by 0 bases and J by 5 bases, with 11 bases between. The CDR3 contains 15 residues. Germline-derived CDR1 and CDR2 are SGHNT and YYREEE (reference sequence).

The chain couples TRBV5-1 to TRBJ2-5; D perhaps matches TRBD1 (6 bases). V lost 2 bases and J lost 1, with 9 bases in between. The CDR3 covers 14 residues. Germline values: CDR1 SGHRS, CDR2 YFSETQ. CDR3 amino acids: CASSFYRAQETQYF. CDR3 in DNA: TGCGCCAGCAGCTTCTACAGGGCCCAAGAGACCCAGTACTTC.

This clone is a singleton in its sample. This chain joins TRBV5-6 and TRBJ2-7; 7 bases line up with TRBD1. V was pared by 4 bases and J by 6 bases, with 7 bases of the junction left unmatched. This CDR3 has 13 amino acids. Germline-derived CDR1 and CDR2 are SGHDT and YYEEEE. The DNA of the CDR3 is TGTGCCAGCAGCCAGACAGGGCGGCGCGAGCAGTACTTC. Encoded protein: CASSQTGRREQYF.

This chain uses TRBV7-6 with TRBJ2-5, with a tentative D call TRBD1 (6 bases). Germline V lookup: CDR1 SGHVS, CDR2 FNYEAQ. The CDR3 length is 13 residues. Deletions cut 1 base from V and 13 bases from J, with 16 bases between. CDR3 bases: TGTGCCAGCAGCTTAGGCCCCATGGGGGCCAGGTACTTC. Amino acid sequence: CASSLGPMGARYF.

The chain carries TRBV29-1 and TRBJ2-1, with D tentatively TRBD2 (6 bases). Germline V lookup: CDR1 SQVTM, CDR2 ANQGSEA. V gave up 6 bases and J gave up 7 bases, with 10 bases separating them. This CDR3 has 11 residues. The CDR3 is CSVDGGNEQFF. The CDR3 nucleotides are TGCAGCGTCGACGGAGGGAATGAGCAGTTCTTC.

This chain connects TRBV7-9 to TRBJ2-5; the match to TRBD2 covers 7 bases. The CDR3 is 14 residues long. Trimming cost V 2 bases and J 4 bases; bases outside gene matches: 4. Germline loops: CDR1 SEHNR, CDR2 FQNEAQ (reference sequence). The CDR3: CASSLMGGGETQYF. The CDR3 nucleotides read TGTGCCAGCAGCTTAATGGGGGGGGGAGAGACCCAGTACTTC.

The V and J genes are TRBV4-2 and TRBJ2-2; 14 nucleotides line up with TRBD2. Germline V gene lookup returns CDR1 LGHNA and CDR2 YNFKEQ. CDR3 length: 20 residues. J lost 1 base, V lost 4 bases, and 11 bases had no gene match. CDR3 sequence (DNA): TGTGCCAGCAGCCCAAGGGGGACTAGCGGGGGCCCGGGGAACACCGGGGAGCTGTTTTTT. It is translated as CASSPRGTSGGPGNTGELFF.

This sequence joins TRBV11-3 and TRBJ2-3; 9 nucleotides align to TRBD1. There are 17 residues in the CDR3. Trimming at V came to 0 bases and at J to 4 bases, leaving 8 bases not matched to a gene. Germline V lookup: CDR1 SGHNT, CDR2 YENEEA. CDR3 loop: CASSLEAGQGHADTQYF. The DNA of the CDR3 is TGTGCCAGCAGCTTAGAAGCGGGACAGGGTCACGCAGATACGCAGTATTTT.

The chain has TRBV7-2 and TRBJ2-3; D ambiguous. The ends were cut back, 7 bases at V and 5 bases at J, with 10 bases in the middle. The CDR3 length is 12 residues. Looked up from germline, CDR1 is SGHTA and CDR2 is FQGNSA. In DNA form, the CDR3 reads TGTGCCAGCAACCGCGCCCGAGATACGCAGTATTTT. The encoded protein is CASNRARDTQYF.

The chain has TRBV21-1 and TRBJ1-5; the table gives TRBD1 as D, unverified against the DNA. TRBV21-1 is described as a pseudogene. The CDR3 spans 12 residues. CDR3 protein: CASSKGQAPQHF. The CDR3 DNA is TGTGCCAGCAGCAAAGGGCAGGCGCCCCAGCATTTT.

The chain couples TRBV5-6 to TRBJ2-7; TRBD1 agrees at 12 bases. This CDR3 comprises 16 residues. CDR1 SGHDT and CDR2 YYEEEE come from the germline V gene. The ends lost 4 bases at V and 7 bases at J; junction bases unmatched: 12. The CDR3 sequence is CASSPGTGGPGAEQYF. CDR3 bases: TGTGCCAGCAGCCCCGGGACAGGGGGCCCTGGAGCGGAGCAGTACTTC. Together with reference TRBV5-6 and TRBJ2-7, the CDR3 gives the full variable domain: DAGVTQSPTHLIKTRGQQVTLRCSPKSGHDTVSWYQQALGQGPQFIFQYYEEEERQRGNFPDRFSGHQFPNYSSELNVNALLLGDSALYLCASSPGTGGPGAEQYFGPGTRLTVT.

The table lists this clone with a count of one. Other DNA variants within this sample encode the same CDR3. The CDR3 reads CASSLTGDYGYTF. The CDR3 DNA follows: TGTGCCAGCAGTTTGACGGGAGATTATGGCTACACCTTC. J is TRBJ1-2 and V is TRBV2; D not certain. CDR1 SNHLY and CDR2 FYNNEI come from the germline V gene. This CDR3 region has 13 residues. The germline V and J ends were trimmed by 5 bases and 5 bases, with 12 bases remaining between them.

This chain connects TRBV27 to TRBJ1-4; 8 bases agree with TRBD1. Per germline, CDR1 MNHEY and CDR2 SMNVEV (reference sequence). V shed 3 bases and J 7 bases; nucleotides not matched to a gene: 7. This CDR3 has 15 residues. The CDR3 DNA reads TGTGCCAGCAGTTTGTCCGGGACAGGTGTTGAAAAACTGTTTTTT. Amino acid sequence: CASSLSGTGVEKLFF.